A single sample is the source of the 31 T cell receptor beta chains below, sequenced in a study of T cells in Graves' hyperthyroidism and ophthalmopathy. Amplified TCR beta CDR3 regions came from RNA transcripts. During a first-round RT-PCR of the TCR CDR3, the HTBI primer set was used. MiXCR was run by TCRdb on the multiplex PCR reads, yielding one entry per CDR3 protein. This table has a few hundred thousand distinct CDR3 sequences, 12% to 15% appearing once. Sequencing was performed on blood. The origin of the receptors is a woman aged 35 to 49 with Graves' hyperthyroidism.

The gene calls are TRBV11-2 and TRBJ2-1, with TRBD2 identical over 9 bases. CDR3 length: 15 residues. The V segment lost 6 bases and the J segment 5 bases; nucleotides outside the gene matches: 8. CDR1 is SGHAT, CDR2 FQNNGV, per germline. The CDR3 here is CASSPGSSGNNEQFF. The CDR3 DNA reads TGTGCCAGCAGTCCCGGGTCTAGCGGGAACAATGAGCAGTTCTTC.

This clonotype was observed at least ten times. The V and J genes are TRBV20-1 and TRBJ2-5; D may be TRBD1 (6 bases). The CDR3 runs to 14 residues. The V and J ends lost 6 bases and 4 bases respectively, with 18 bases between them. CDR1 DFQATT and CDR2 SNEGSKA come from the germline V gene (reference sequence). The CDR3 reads CSARKQGIPETQYF. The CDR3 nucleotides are TGCAGTGCCAGAAAACAGGGTATCCCAGAGACCCAGTACTTC.

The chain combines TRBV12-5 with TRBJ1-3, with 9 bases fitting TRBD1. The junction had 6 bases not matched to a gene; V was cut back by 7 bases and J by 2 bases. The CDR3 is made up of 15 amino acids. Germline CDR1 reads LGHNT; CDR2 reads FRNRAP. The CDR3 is CASAEQGAPGNTIYF. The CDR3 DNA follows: TGTGCTAGTGCCGAACAGGGGGCTCCTGGAAACACCATATATTTT.

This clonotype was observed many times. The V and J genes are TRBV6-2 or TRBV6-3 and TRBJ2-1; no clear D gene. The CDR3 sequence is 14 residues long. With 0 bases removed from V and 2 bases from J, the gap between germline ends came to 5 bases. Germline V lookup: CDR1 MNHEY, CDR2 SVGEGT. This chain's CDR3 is CASSYSPAYNEQFF. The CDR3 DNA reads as TGTGCCAGCAGTTACTCGCCAGCCTACAATGAGCAGTTCTTC.

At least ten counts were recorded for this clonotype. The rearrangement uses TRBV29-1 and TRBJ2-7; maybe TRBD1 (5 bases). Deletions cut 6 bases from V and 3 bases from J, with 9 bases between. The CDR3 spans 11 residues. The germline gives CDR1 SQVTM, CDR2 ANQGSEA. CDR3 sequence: CSVQVGYEQYF. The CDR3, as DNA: TGCAGCGTACAGGTGGGCTACGAGCAGTACTTC.

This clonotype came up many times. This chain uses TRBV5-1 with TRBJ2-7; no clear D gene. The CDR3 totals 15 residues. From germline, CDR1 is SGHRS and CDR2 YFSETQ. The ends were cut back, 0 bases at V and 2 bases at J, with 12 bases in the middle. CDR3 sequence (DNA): TGCGCCAGCAGCTTGGGTCCTCCTGCGGCCTACGAGCAGTACTTC. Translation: CASSLGPPAAYEQYF.

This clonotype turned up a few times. CDR3 DNA: TGTGCCAGCAGCCAAGCCTGGGGGTCCTACAATGAGCAGTTCTTC. This translates into CASSQAWGSYNEQFF. The chain recombines TRBV3-1 with TRBJ2-1, with D perhaps being TRBD1 or TRBD2 (5 bases each). Trimming left V 1 base short and J 1 base short, with 8 bases between. Germline assignment: CDR1 LGHDT and CDR2 YNNKEL (reference sequence). The CDR3 has 15 residues.

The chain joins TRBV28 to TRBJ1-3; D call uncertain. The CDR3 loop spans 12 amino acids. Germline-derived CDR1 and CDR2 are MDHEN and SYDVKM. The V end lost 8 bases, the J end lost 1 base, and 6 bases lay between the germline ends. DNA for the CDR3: TGTGCCAGCCGCGTGTCTGGAAACACCATATATTTT. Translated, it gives CASRVSGNTIYF.

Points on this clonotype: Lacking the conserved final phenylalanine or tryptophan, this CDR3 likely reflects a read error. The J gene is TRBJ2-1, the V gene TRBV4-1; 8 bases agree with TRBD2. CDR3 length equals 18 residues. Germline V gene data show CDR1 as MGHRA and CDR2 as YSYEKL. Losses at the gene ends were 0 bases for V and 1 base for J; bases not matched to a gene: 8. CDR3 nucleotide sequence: TGCGCCAGCAGCCAAGACCCCAATCGGGAGGGGTCCTACAATGAGCAGTTCTCC. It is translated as CASSQDPNREGSYNEQFS.

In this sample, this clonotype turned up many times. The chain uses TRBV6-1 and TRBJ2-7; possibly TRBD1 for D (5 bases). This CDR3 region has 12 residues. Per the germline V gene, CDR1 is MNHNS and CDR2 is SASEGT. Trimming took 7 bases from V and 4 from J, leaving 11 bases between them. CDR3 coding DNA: TGTGCCAGCACCCCTGACAGATACGAGCAGTACTTC. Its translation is CASTPDRYEQYF.

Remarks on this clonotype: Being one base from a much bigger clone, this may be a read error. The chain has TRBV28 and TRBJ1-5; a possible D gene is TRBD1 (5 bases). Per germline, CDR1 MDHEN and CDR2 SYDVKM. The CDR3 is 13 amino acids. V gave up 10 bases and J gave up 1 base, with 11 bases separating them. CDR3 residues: CAIQGMSNQPQHF. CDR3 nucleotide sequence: TGTGCCATCCAGGGTATGAGCAATCAGCCCCAGCATTTT.

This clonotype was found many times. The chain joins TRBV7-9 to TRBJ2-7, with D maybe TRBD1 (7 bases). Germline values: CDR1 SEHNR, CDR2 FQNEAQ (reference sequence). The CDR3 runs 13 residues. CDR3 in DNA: TGTGCGGGGGGTGGGGACAGTACCTACGAGCAGTACTTC. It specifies CAGGGDSTYEQYF.

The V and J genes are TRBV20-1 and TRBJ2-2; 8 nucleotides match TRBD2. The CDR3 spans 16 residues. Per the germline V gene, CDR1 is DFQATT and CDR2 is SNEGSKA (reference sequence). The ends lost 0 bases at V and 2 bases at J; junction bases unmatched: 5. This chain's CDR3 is CSAREIAGRNTGELFF. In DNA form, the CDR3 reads TGCAGTGCTAGAGAGATAGCGGGACGTAACACCGGGGAGCTGTTTTTT.

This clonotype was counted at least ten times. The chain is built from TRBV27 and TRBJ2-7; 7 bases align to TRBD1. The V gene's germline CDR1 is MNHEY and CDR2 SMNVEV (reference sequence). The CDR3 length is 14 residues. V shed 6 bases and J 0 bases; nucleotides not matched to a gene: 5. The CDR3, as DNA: TGTGCCAGCAGGAGACAGGGTTACTCCTACGAGCAGTACTTC. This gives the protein CASRRQGYSYEQYF.

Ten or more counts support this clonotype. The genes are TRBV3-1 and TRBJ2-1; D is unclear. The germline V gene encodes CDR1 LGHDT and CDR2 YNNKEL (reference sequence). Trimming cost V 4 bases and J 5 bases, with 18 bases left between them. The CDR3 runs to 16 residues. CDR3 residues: CASSRGSLLENNEQFF. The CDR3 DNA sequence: TGTGCCAGCAGCCGCGGTAGTCTTTTGGAGAACAATGAGCAGTTCTTC.

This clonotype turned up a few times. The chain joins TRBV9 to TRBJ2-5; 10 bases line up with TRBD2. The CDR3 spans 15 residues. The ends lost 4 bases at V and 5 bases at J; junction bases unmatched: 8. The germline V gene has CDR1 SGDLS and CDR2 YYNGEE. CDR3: CASSILAGGAETQYF. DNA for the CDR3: TGTGCCAGCAGCATATTAGCGGGAGGTGCCGAGACCCAGTACTTC.

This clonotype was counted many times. CDR3 bases: TGTGCCAGCCGGGGACTAGCATACAATGAGCAGTTCTTC. It encodes CASRGLAYNEQFF. The rearrangement links TRBV28 to TRBJ2-1; TRBD2 matches 9 bases. Germline trimming cut 8 bases from V and 4 bases from J; bases unmatched to any gene: 3. The CDR3 consists of 13 residues. The germline V gene encodes CDR1 MDHEN and CDR2 SYDVKM.

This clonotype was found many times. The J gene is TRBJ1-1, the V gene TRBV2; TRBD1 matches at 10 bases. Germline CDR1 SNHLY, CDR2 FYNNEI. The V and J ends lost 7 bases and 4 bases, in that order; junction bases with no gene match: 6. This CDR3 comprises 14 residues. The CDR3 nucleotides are TGTGCCAGCAACGGACAGGGGGATGTCACTGAAGCTTTCTTT. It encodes CASNGQGDVTEAFF.

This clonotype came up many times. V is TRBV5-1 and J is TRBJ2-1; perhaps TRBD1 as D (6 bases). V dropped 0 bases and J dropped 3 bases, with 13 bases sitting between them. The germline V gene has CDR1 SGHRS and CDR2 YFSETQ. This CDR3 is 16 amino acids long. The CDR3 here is CASSLVAGANYNEQFF. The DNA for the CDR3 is TGCGCCAGCAGCTTGGTGGCAGGGGCGAACTACAATGAGCAGTTCTTC. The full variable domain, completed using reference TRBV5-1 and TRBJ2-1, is KAGVTQTPRYLIKTRGQQVTLSCSPISGHRSVSWYQQTPGQGLQFLFEYFSETQRNKGNFPGRFSGRQFSNSRSEMNVSTLELGDSALYLCASSLVAGANYNEQFFGPGTRLTVL.

CDR3 bases: TGTGCCAGCAGCGTAGGAGGGTCCCAAGGGGAGACCCAGTACTTC. Protein product: CASSVGGSQGETQYF. The V call is TRBV9, the J call TRBJ2-5; tentatively, D is TRBD2 (5 bases). Per the germline V gene, CDR1 is SGDLS and CDR2 is YYNGEE. V lost 0 bases, J lost 5 bases, and 14 bases lay in between. The CDR3 is 15 amino acids.

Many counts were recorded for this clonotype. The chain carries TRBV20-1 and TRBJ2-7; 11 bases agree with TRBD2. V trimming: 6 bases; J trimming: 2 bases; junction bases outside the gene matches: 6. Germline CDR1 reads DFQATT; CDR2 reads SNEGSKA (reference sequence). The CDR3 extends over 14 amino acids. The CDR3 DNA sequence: TGCAGTGCCCCTCTAGCGGGAGGAACCTACGAGCAGTACTTC. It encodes CSAPLAGGTYEQYF.

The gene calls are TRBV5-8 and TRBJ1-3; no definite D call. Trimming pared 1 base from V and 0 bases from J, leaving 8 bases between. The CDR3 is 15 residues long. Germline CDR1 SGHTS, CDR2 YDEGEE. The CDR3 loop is CASSLNGGSGNTIYF. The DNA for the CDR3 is TGTGCCAGCAGCTTGAACGGCGGCTCTGGAAACACCATATATTTT.

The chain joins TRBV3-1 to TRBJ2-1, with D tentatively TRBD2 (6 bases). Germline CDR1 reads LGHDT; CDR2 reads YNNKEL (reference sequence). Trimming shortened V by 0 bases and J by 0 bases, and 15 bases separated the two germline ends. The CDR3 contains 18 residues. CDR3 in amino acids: CASSQEFGAGSSYNEQFF. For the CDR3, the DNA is TGTGCCAGCAGCCAAGAATTCGGGGCGGGAAGCTCCTACAATGAGCAGTTCTTC.

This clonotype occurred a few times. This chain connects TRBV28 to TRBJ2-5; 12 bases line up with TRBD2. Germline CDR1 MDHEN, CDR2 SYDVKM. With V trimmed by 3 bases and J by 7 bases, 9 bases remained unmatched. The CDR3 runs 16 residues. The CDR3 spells CASSLGGASGGGTQYF. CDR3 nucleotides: TGTGCCAGCAGTTTGGGGGGCGCTAGCGGGGGGGGGACCCAGTACTTC.

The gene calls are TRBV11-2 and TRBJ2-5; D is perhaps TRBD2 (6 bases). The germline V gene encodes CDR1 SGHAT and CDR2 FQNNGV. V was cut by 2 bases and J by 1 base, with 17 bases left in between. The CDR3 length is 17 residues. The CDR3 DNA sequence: TGTGCCAGCAGCTTAACCCTCGCGTCCGGGGGCCAAGAGACCCAGTACTTC. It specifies CASSLTLASGGQETQYF.

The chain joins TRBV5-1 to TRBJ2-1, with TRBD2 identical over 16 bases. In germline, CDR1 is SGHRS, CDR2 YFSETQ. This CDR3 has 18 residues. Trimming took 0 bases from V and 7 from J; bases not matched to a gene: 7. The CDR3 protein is CASSLAGLAGGIYNEQFF. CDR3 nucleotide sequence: TGCGCCAGCAGCTTGGCGGGACTAGCGGGAGGGATTTATAATGAGCAGTTCTTC.

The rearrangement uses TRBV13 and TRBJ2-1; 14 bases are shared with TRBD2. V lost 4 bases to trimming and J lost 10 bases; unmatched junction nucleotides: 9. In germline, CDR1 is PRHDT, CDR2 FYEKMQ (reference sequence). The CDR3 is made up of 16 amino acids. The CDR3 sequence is CASSSSGTSGSNEQFF. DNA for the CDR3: TGTGCCAGCAGCTCATCCGGGACTAGCGGGAGTAACGAGCAGTTCTTC.

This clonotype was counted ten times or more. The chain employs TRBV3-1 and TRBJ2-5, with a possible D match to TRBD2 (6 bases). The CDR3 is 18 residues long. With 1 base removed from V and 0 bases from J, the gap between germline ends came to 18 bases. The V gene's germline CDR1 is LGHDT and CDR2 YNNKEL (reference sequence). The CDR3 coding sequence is TGTGCCAGCAGCCAAGGGGGCTGGAGGGGACGGTACCAAGAGACCCAGTACTTC. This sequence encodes CASSQGGWRGRYQETQYF.

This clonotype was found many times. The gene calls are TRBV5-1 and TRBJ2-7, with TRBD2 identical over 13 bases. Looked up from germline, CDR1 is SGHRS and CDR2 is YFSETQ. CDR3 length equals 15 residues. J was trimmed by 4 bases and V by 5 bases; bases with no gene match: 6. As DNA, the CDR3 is TGCGCCAGCAGTGAGGGACTAGCGGGACGTTACGAGCAGTACTTC. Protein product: CASSEGLAGRYEQYF.

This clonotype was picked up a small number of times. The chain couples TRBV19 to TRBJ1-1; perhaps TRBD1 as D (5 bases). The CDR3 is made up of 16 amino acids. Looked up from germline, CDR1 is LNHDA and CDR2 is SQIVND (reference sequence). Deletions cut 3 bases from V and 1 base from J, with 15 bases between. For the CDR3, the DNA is TGTGCCAGTAGTATTTTCCCAGGGTTGACGAACACTGAAGCTTTCTTT. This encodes CASSIFPGLTNTEAFF.

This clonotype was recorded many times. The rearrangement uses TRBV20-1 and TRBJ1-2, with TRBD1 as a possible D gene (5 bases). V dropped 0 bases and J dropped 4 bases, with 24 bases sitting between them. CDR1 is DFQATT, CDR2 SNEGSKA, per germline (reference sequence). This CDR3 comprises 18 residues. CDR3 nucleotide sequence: TGCAGTGCTAGAGATCATTGGGGCGGACAAGACGGGGTCTATGGCTACACCTTC. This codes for CSARDHWGGQDGVYGYTF.